What follows is one TCR beta chain and its context. Its target is not known. Amplified TCR beta CDR3 regions came from RNA transcripts. The primer set for the first-round RT-PCR of the TCR CDR3 was HTBI. TCRdb called the multiplex PCR reads again in MiXCR, with one record for every CDR3 protein. The sample has around 600,000 distinct CDR3 sequences; more than 12% are singletons. The data are from a study of T cells in Graves' hyperthyroidism and ophthalmopathy. The study's findings and limits: Most thyroid-expanded clonotypes above 0.001 were also found in blood. The model foresaw ophthalmopathy a median roughly 6.5 months prior to onset.

Sequencing input: blood. This TCR was sampled from a woman between 50 and 59 years old with Graves' ophthalmopathy.

CDR3 in amino acids: CASSLGPQAPLHF. CDR3 bases: TGTGCCAGCAGTTTGGGACCCCAGGCGCCCCTCCACTTT. The chain recombines TRBV28 with TRBJ1-6, with D possibly matching TRBD1 (5 bases). The CDR3 is made up of 13 amino acids. Per germline, CDR1 MDHEN and CDR2 SYDVKM. The V end lost 3 bases, the J end lost 13 bases, and 13 bases lay between the germline ends.